The following is a T cell receptor beta chain sequence with its context. Antigen: not known. This sample stems from a study of cytomegalovirus exposure and HLA in healthy donors. Study-level findings and limits: Reports credit the classifier with highly specific, highly sensitive diagnosis of cytomegalovirus status.

Here immunoSEQ multiplex PCR was the method, and the copy in TCRdb shows in-frame clones only, minus some. The data show some 340,000 clones, roughly nine tenths seen once. The CDR3 is 16 amino acids. Trimming took 1 base from V and 2 from J; bases not matched to a gene: 5. Germline V gene data show CDR1 as SGHVS and CDR2 as FNYEAQ. The rearrangement links TRBV7-6 to TRBJ2-3; 8 bases fit TRBD2. This TCR was sampled from a woman in her twenties or thirties in good health and CMV-seropositive. Source material: PBMCs. CDR3 coding DNA: TGTGCCAGCAGCTTAGGTTCTAGCGGGCACACAGATACGCAGTATTTT. Translating it yields CASSLGSSGHTDTQYF.